A single T cell receptor beta chain is shown here with its context. The source of the sample is a study of blood T cell repertoires in COVID-19. In the study overall: The samples span acute and convalescent COVID-19 from the United States, Italy and Spain. Sources were T cells, B-cell-depleted T cells, or PBMCs; the material itself was cDNA or gDNA.

V shed 5 bases and J shed 4 bases, with 14 bases lying between them. CDR1 and CDR2 (germline): SGHAT, FQNNGV. The CDR3 spans 14 residues. As originally analysed: Amplification of reference gene primers provided the estimated nucleated cell counts. Using immunoSEQ multiplex PCR, the repertoire was profiled, and TCRdb retains in-frame clones only, with some absent. D and trimming were read from the DNA, whereas the V and J calls and clone size are those reported in that table. In the table there are around 140,000 clones, approximately 90% of which are singletons. Seattle enrolled patients during active infection and tracked them longitudinally.

This chain joins TRBV11-2 and TRBJ1-2; D is perhaps TRBD1 (6 bases). The source of this sequence is a human donor with COVID-19, enrolled during active disease. The donor label of this sample is uncertain. Sequencing was done on a sample of peripheral blood. CDR3 loop: CASSPAPDSYGYTF. The CDR3 DNA is TGTGCCAGCAGCCCAGCCCCGGACAGCTATGGCTACACCTTC.